The sequence of this T cell receptor (beta chain) was determined in a study of T cell repertoires in cytomegalovirus infection. Study context: Shared public TCR beta signatures pointed to both CMV infection and a matching HLA type. General observations from the study: Public TCR beta family frequency separated CMV-and-HLA carriers, including in an independent cohort. Dominating the ex vivo response were TCR beta clonotypes that were CMV-specific and HLA-C-restricted.

Germline CDR1 and CDR2: MNHEY and SVGEGT. The CDR3 length is 13 residues. V was clipped by 10 bases and J by 0 bases, with 13 bases between them. One entry per CDR3 protein, called by TCRdb with MiXCR from the reads. The sample yields about 530,000 distinct CDR3 sequences, 26% seen once. In regard to this clonotype: The antigen is not known.

This receptor was identified in a human donor in good health (CMV status not recorded). Some clones in this sample may be carry-over from other donors' samples. The sequencing input was PBMCs. V gene TRBV6-2 or TRBV6-3 combines with J gene TRBJ2-7; D is uncertain. The CDR3 nucleotides are TGTGCCACCCCCGACCGCACCTCCTACGAGCAGTACGTC. Encoded protein: CATPDRTSYEQYV.